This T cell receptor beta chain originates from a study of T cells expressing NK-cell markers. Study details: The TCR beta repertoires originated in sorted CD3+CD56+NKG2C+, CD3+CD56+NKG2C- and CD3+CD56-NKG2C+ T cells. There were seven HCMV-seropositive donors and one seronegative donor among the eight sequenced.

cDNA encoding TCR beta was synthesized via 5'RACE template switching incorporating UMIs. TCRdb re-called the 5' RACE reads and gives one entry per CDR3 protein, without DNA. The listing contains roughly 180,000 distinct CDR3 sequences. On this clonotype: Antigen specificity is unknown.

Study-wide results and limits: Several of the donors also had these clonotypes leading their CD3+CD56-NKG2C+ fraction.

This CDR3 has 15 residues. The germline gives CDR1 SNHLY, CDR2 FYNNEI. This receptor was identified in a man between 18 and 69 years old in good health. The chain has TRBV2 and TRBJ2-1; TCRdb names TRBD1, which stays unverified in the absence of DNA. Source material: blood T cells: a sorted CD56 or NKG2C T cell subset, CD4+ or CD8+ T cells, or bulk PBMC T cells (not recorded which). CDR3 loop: CASSEEGQLYNEQFF.